Listed here is a single T cell receptor (beta chain). As yet, its antigen is unknown. The junction does not match germline at one end; this may be a read error. CDR1 is SQVTM and CDR2 is ANQGSEA in the germline V gene. The CDR3 extends over 12 amino acids. This record belongs to a study of regulatory T cells in long-lasting Graves disease. Sequencing libraries for TCR beta were prepared with iRepertoire HTBI primers and Arm-PCR of CDR3 regions. TCRdb redid the calling of the multiplex PCR reads with MiXCR, one entry per CDR3 protein. The sample carries hundreds of thousands of distinct CDR3 sequences, around 19% recorded once. Study observations and caveats: Persistent Graves' patients had lower TCR diversity than newly diagnosed ones. Gene preferences differed: TRBV28, TRBJ1-2, TRBJ2-5 in persistent cases.

Time point: persistent/refractory GD, antithyroid drugs over 5 years with positive TRAb. PBMCs were the source of the RNA used for TCR sequencing. The patients were drawn from one endocrinology department in Xi'an, China. The source of this sequence is a female donor with Graves disease. The chain uses TRBV29-1 and TRBJ2-2, with a possible D match to TRBD2 (5 bases). The source was peripheral blood mononuclear cells (PBMCs), collected when the disease was refractory, from a patient treated with antithyroid drugs. This chain's CDR3 is CSVARISGELLF. The CDR3 coding sequence is TGCAGCGTCGCACGGATATCCGGGGAGCTGCTTTTT.